These 20 T cell receptor beta chains were all obtained from the same sample, sequenced in a study of healthy donors' naive CD4 and CD8 T cells. A linear amplification protocol produced the TCR libraries from approximately 460 ng of total RNA. Via MiXCR, TCRdb re-called the reads, giving one row per CDR3 protein. The sample includes 150,000 to 200,000 distinct CDR3 sequences, over 60% of them seen just once. The sample comprised naive CD4+ and CD8+ T cells sorted from blood, pooled from several donors. The origin of the receptors is a pool of human donors in good health; the sample pools cells from several healthy donors.

A single count supports this clonotype. The chain carries TRBV29-1 and TRBJ2-1; 9 positions agree with TRBD1. From germline, CDR1 is SQVTM and CDR2 ANQGSEA. V shed 6 bases, J shed 4 bases, and the junction held 10 bases outside the gene matches. CDR3 size: 15 residues. The CDR3 region is CSVGTGTGRYNEQFF. The CDR3 nucleotides are TGCAGCGTCGGGACCGGGACAGGGCGATACAATGAGCAGTTCTTC.

J is TRBJ2-1 and V is TRBV12-3 or TRBV12-4, with D possibly being TRBD2 (5 bases). V was shortened by 7 bases and J by 0 bases, with 13 bases between the two germline ends. The CDR3 consists of 15 residues. CDR3 nucleotides: TGTGCCAGCACCCTAGAAGGGAGCTCCTACAATGAGCAGTTCTTC. Translated, it gives CASTLEGSSYNEQFF.

This sequence joins TRBV4-2 and TRBJ2-1; 14 nucleotides match TRBD2. Germline-derived CDR1 and CDR2 are LGHNA and YNFKEQ. V shed 7 bases and J 15 bases; nucleotides not matched to a gene: 11. The CDR3 length is 14 residues. In nucleotides, the CDR3 is TGTGCCAGCACCCCGGGACTAGCGGGGGACTTGTCGTTCTTC. Translating it yields CASTPGLAGDLSFF.

The chain has TRBV24-1 and TRBJ1-5; D is unclear. The ends were cut back, 0 bases at V and 4 bases at J, with 12 bases in the middle. Germline CDR1 is KGHDR and CDR2 is SFDVKD. There are 16 residues in the CDR3. DNA for the CDR3: TGTGCCACCAGTGATTTGGTGTCCGTAACGAATCAGCCCCAGCATTTT. Encoded protein: CATSDLVSVTNQPQHF.

A note on this clonotype: Relative to the germline gene, one junction end is altered; a read error may explain this. This chain uses TRBV27 with TRBJ2-1; D is unresolved. CDR1 and CDR2 (germline): MNHEY, SMNVEV (reference sequence). The CDR3 extends over 13 amino acids. CDR3 nucleotides: TGTGCCAGCAGTTCGGCCAGCTACAATGAGCAGCTCTTC. The encoded protein is CASSSASYNEQLF.

The chain has TRBV29-1 and TRBJ2-7; D may be TRBD1 (6 bases). The CDR3 covers 13 residues. V gave up 6 bases and J gave up 4 bases, with 16 bases separating them. The germline V gene encodes CDR1 SQVTM and CDR2 ANQGSEA. CDR3 in DNA: TGCAGCGTGTCGACAGGAGAAGGATACGAGCAGTACTTC. Translated: CSVSTGEGYEQYF.

The chain is built from TRBV6-5 and TRBJ2-3; 11 nucleotides match TRBD2. CDR3 size: 15 residues. J was trimmed by 5 bases and V by 0 bases; bases with no gene match: 1. Per the germline V gene, CDR1 is MNHEY and CDR2 is SVGAGI. The CDR3 region has the DNA TGTGCCAGCAGTTACTCGGGGACTAGCGGAGATACGCAGTATTTT. It codes for CASSYSGTSGDTQYF.

The rearrangement uses TRBV19 and TRBJ2-1; D perhaps matches TRBD2 (6 bases). This CDR3 comprises 14 residues. Germline assignment: CDR1 LNHDA and CDR2 SQIVND (reference sequence). The V end was cut by 5 bases, the J end by 6 bases, with 14 bases between. The CDR3 DNA is TGTGCCAGTAGTCTAGTAGCGGCTCCCAATGAGCAGTTCTTC. This codes for CASSLVAAPNEQFF.

This chain links TRBV5-5 with TRBJ2-1; D is uncertain. Germline loops: CDR1 SGHKS, CDR2 YYEKEE (reference sequence). The CDR3 covers 14 residues. Trimming removed 1 base at V and 4 bases at J, with 9 bases between. CDR3 residues: CASSLTVTYNEQFF. In DNA, the CDR3 is TGTGCCAGCAGCTTGACAGTAACTTACAATGAGCAGTTCTTC.

V gene TRBV27 combines with J gene TRBJ1-2, with TRBD1 matching 7 bases. This CDR3 is built from 17 residues. The germline CDR1 and CDR2 sequences are MNHEY and SMNVEV (reference sequence). Trimming took 6 bases from V and 2 from J; bases not matched to a gene: 15. CDR3: CASRTNRGAITNYGYTF. The CDR3 nucleotides read TGTGCCAGCAGGACAAACAGGGGCGCGATCACCAACTATGGCTACACCTTC.

This chain uses TRBV10-3 with TRBJ1-2, with a possible D match to TRBD1 (6 bases). Trimming took off 3 bases at V and 6 bases at J, with 17 bases between the two ends. The CDR3 length is 15 residues. Germline CDR1 reads ENHRY; CDR2 reads SYGVKD. The CDR3 reads CAISEFGGQVHGYTF. The DNA for the CDR3 is TGTGCCATCAGTGAATTTGGGGGACAAGTACATGGCTACACCTTC.

V is TRBV29-1 and J is TRBJ2-3; 11 nucleotides agree with TRBD2. Germline CDR1 and CDR2: SQVTM and ANQGSEA. The CDR3 spans 15 residues. V dropped 4 bases and J dropped 0; count of bases not matched to a gene: 3. The CDR3: CSVARTSGSTDTQYF. In DNA form, the CDR3 reads TGCAGCGTTGCTCGGACTAGCGGGAGCACAGATACGCAGTATTTT.

The rearrangement links TRBV19 to TRBJ1-1; D remains ambiguous. The CDR3 spans 12 residues. Germline-derived CDR1 and CDR2 are LNHDA and SQIVND (reference sequence). V gave up 5 bases and J gave up 3 bases, with 7 bases separating them. CDR3 loop: CASSGEYTEAFF. Written as DNA, the CDR3 is TGTGCCAGTAGTGGGGAATACACTGAAGCTTTCTTT.

The chain couples TRBV6-5 to TRBJ2-7; 8 nucleotides line up with TRBD1. The length of the CDR3 is 16 residues. Germline CDR1 reads MNHEY; CDR2 reads SVGAGI. With 8 bases clipped from V and 1 base from J, the junction kept 13 bases outside the gene matches. CDR3 sequence (DNA): TGTGCCAGCTCTGTCGGGCCAGGGGGCGAGTCCTACGAGCAGTACTTC. The encoded protein is CASSVGPGGESYEQYF.

V usage is TRBV5-6 and J usage is TRBJ2-3, with D perhaps matching TRBD1 (5 bases). Trimming removed 3 bases from V and 6 bases from J, with 11 bases in between. The CDR3 has 13 amino acids. CDR1 is SGHDT and CDR2 is YYEEEE in the germline V gene. CDR3: CASSSTYRDTQYF. The CDR3, as DNA: TGTGCCAGCAGCTCTACCTACAGGGATACGCAGTATTTT.

The chain is built from TRBV27 and TRBJ2-2; TRBD1 might be the D (6 bases). V was shortened by 3 bases and J by 1 base, with 9 bases between the two germline ends. Germline CDR1 reads MNHEY; CDR2 reads SMNVEV (reference sequence). The length of the CDR3 is 15 residues. CDR3 in amino acids: CASSFGTLNTGELFF. As DNA, the CDR3 is TGTGCCAGCAGTTTTGGGACACTGAACACCGGGGAGCTGTTTTTT.

V usage is TRBV29-1 and J usage is TRBJ2-1; 14 bases are shared with TRBD2. V shed 3 bases and J 4 bases; nucleotides not matched to a gene: 5. Germline V gives CDR1 SQVTM, CDR2 ANQGSEA. The CDR3 length is 16 residues. The DNA for the CDR3 is TGCAGCGTTGAGGGACTAGCGGGGGTCGTTTACAATGAGCAGTTCTTC. Translated, it gives CSVEGLAGVVYNEQFF.

This rearrangement joins TRBV6-5 to TRBJ2-7; D is perhaps TRBD1 or TRBD2 (6 bases each). CDR3 length equals 15 residues. Germline-derived CDR1 and CDR2 are MNHEY and SVGAGI. V was trimmed by 0 bases and J by 4 bases, leaving 13 bases between them. Here the CDR3 DNA reads TGTGCCAGCAGTTACTCGAACGGGGGCGGATACGAGCAGTACTTC. Its translation is CASSYSNGGGYEQYF.

CDR3 in amino acids: CSAREPGYGYTF. The CDR3 region has the DNA TGCAGTGCTAGAGAGCCCGGCTATGGCTACACCTTC. The V call is TRBV20-1, the J call TRBJ1-2; no firm D call. Germline V gene data show CDR1 as DFQATT and CDR2 as SNEGSKA (reference sequence). V was clipped by 0 bases and J by 4 bases, with 6 bases between them. This CDR3 has 12 amino acids.

This clonotype was seen more than once but under ten times. The chain recombines TRBV29-1 with TRBJ1-1; 8 bases are shared with TRBD1. This CDR3 spans 11 amino acids. Looked up from germline, CDR1 is SQVTM and CDR2 is ANQGSEA. V trimming: 7 bases; J trimming: 5 bases; junction bases outside the gene matches: 3. The CDR3 sequence is CSARTGTEAFF. For the CDR3, the DNA is TGCAGCGCCCGGACAGGGACTGAAGCTTTCTTT.